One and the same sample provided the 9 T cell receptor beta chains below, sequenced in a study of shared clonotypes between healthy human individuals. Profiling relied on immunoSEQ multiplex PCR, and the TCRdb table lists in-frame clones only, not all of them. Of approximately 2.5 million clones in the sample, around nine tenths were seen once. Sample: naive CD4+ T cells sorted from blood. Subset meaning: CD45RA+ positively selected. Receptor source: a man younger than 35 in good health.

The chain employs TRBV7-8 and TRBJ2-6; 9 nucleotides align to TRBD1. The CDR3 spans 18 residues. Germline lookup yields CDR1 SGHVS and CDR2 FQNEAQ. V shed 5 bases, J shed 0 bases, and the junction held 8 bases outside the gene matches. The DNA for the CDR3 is TGTGCCAGCAGCATAAGGACAGGGGCCGACTCTGGGGCCAACGTCCTGACTTTC. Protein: CASSIRTGADSGANVLTF.

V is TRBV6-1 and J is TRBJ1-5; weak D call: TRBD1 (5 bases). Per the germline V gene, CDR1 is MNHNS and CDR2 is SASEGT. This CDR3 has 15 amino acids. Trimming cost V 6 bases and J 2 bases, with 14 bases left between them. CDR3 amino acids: CASSPGGAGNQPQHF. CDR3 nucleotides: TGTGCCAGCAGCCCCGGAGGGGCCGGCAATCAGCCCCAGCATTTT.

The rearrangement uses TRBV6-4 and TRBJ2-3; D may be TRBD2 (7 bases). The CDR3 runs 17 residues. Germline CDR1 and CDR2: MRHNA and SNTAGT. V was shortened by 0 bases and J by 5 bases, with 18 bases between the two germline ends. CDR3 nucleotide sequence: TGTGCCAGCAGTGACTCGGGGTTGCGGGGGCTGCGAGATACGCAGTATTTT. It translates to CASSDSGLRGLRDTQYF.

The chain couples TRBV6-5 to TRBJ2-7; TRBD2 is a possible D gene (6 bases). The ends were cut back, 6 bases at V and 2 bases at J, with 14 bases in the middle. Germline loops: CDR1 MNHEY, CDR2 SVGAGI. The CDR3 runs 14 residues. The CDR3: CASRKGLNTYEQYF. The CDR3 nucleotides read TGTGCCAGCAGAAAGGGACTGAACACCTACGAGCAGTACTTC.

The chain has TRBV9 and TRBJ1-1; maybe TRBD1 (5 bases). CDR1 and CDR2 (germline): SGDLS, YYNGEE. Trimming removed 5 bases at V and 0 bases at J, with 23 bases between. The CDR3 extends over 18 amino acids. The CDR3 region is CASRVGCGEEGMNTEAFF. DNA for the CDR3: TGTGCCAGCAGAGTCGGGTGTGGGGAGGAGGGGATGAACACTGAAGCTTTCTTT.

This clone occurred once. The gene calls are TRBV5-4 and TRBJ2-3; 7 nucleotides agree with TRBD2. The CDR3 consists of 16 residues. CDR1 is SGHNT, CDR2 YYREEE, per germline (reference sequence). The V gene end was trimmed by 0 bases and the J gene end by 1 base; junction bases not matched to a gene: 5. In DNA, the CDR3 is TGTGCCAGCAGCTTGGCGTCGCTAGCGGGCACAGATACGCAGTATTTT. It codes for CASSLASLAGTDTQYF.

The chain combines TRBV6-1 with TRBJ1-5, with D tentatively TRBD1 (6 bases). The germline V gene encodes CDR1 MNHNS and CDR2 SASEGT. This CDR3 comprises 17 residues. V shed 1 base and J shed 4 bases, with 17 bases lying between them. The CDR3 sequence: CASSEVAGRGANQPQHF. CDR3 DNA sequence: TGTGCCAGCAGTGAAGTCGCCGGGAGGGGGGCAAATCAGCCCCAGCATTTT.

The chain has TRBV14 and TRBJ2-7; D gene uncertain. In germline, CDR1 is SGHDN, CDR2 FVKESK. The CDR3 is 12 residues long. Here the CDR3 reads CTLGRNSYEQYF. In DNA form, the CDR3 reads TGTACCCTAGGAAGGAACTCCTACGAGCAGTACTTC.

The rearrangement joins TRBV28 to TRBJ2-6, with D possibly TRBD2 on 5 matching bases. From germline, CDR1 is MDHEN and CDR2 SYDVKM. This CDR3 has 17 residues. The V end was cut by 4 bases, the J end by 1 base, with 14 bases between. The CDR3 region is CASSSALPGSGANVLTF. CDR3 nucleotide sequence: TGTGCCAGCAGTTCTGCCCTCCCGGGGTCTGGGGCCAACGTCCTGACTTTC.